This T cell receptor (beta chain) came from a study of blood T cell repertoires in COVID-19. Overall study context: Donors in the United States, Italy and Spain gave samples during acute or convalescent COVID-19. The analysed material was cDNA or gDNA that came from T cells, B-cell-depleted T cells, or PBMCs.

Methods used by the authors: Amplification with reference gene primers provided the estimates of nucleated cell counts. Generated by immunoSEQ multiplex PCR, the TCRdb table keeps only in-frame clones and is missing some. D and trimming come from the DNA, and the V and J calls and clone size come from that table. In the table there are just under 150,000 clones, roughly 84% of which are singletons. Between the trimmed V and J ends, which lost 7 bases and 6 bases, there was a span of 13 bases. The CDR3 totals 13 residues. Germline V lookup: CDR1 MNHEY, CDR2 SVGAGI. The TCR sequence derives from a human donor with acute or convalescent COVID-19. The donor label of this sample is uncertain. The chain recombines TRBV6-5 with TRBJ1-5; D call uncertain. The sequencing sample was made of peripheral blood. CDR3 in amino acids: CASTEGDSQPQHF. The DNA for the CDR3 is TGTGCCAGCACCGAGGGTGATTCTCAGCCCCAGCATTTT.